The present entry profiles one T cell receptor beta chain with its context. The entry originates in a study of cytotoxic CD8 clonotypes in ibrutinib-treated CLL. Sequencing was designed to attain a depth spanning 1 in 200,000 to 1 in 1 million T cells. Some clones are missing from TCRdb's copy, which holds only in-frame ones; the method was immunoSEQ multiplex PCR. In the table there are 100,000 to 150,000 clones, approximately 85% of which are singletons. Germline CDR1 is ENHRY and CDR2 is SYGVKD. This CDR3 is 13 amino acids long. V trimming: 6 bases; J trimming: 1 base; junction bases outside the gene matches: 1.

The chain employs TRBV10-3 and TRBJ1-1; 8 bases match TRBD1. The specimen comprised PBMCs, sampled after 24 months of ibrutinib treatment. The sequence came from a human donor with chronic lymphocytic leukemia. This chain's CDR3 is CAISGTGNTEAFF. CDR3 sequence (DNA): TGTGCCATCAGCGGGACAGGGAACACTGAAGCTTTCTTT.